The source of this TCR beta chain is a study of cytomegalovirus exposure and HLA in healthy donors. PCR was performed using 60 Vbeta and 13 Jbeta primers. Clones were sequenced by immunoSEQ multiplex PCR, and TCRdb holds only the in-frame ones, with some missing. In the table there are approximately 100,000 clones, more than 80% of which are singletons. V gave up 5 bases and J gave up 3 bases, with 10 bases separating them. The germline V gene encodes CDR1 MDHEN and CDR2 SYDVKM. This CDR3 is built from 13 residues. Sequencing was done on a sample of PBMCs. V and J are TRBV28 and TRBJ1-2, with no clear D. The sequence came from a man aged 25-45 years in good health and CMV-seronegative. CDR3 residues: CASSPGTDYGYTF. The DNA for the CDR3 is TGTGCCAGCAGTCCCGGTACGGACTATGGCTACACCTTC.